This T cell receptor beta chain is from a study of memory CD4+ T cells and cytomegalovirus serostatus. Study findings and constraints: Of 150 to 200 reported CMV TCRbeta sequences, around 63 were found in memory CD4+ repertoires.

The sort gate was single viable CD3+CD4+CD8-CD45RO+ cells for memory CD4+ T cells. Donors' CMV status reflects serum IgG against pp150, pp28, p38, p52. Total CD4+ T cells were enriched by CD4 positive selection. Assay: immunoSEQ multiplex PCR; the TCRdb copy retains only in-frame clones and omits some. The sample has tens of thousands of clones, around 80% seen once; the top ten hold 0.7% to 0.8%. A word on this clone: Its target is not known.

This clonotype was obtained from an adult in good health and CMV-seronegative. The sequenced sample was memory CD4+ T cells from blood.

The CDR3 DNA follows: TGTGCCAGCACCCCGAGACAGGGTAATCCTGGCTACACCTTC. It encodes CASTPRQGNPGYTF. The chain carries TRBV11-2 and TRBJ1-2; 7 positions match TRBD1. V dropped 7 bases and J dropped 7; count of bases not matched to a gene: 12. Germline lookup yields CDR1 SGHAT and CDR2 FQNNGV. This CDR3 is 14 amino acids long.